These 10 T cell receptor beta chains were all obtained from the same sample, sequenced in a study of blood T cell repertoires in COVID-19. The protocol was immunoSEQ multiplex PCR, while the TCRdb copy is restricted to in-frame clones and leaves out a portion. The table records some 40,000 clones, approximately 94% of them present only once. The sequenced material came from peripheral blood. These receptors were obtained from a man in his fifties with COVID-19, enrolled during active disease.

The V and J genes are TRBV18 and TRBJ1-6; 9 positions agree with TRBD1. Trimming took 5 bases from V and 7 from J; bases not matched to a gene: 6. There are 15 residues in the CDR3. The germline gives CDR1 KGHSH, CDR2 LQKENI. DNA for the CDR3: TGTGCCAGCTCATTACAGGGGGCTGGAAATTCACCCCTCCACTTT. Its protein product is CASSLQGAGNSPLHF.

The rearrangement joins TRBV29-1 to TRBJ2-7, with a possible D match to TRBD2 (5 bases). The CDR3 extends over 13 amino acids. CDR1 and CDR2 from the germline V gene are SQVTM and ANQGSEA. V was cut by 7 bases and J by 0 bases, with 13 bases left in between. CDR3 sequence: CSAIAQNSYEQYF. DNA of the CDR3: TGCAGCGCAATAGCGCAAAACTCCTACGAGCAGTACTTC.

The rearrangement joins TRBV4-3 to TRBJ1-6; D remains ambiguous. V was clipped by 4 bases and J by 3 bases, with 13 bases between them. This CDR3 comprises 16 residues. Germline V gene lookup returns CDR1 LGHNA and CDR2 YSLEER. CDR3: CASSRAGGYYNSPLHF. CDR3 sequence (DNA): TGCGCCAGCAGCCGGGCGGGCGGATACTATAATTCACCCCTCCACTTT.

The chain employs TRBV4-3 and TRBJ2-1; 7 nucleotides match TRBD2. V lost 4 bases and J lost 8; bases outside the gene matches: 8. CDR3 size: 14 residues. Per the germline V gene, CDR1 is LGHNA and CDR2 is YSLEER. The CDR3 DNA follows: TGCGCCAGCAGCCGAGCGGGGTTGAGGGATGAGCAGTTCTTC. Translation gives CASSRAGLRDEQFF.

J is TRBJ1-1 and V is TRBV2, with unresolved D. The CDR3 consists of 13 residues. The germline V gene has CDR1 SNHLY and CDR2 FYNNEI. Trimming took off 4 bases at V and 2 bases at J, with 8 bases between the two ends. This CDR3 is CASSAGQNTEAFF. CDR3 in DNA: TGTGCCAGCAGTGCCGGTCAAAACACTGAAGCTTTCTTT.

V usage is TRBV10-3 and J usage is TRBJ2-1; TRBD2 matches 10 bases. Germline trimming cut 0 bases from V and 6 bases from J; bases unmatched to any gene: 5. This CDR3 has 16 residues. Per the germline V gene, CDR1 is ENHRY and CDR2 is SYGVKD. CDR3 region: CAISESLAGSRNEQFF. For the CDR3, the DNA is TGTGCCATCAGTGAGTCACTAGCGGGGTCTCGCAATGAGCAGTTCTTC.

V usage is TRBV5-1 and J usage is TRBJ1-4, with D tentatively TRBD1 (5 bases). Per the germline V gene, CDR1 is SGHRS and CDR2 is YFSETQ. The CDR3 runs 15 residues. The V end lost 0 bases, the J end lost 7 bases, and 13 bases lay between the germline ends. The CDR3 protein is CASSLEGTRGEKLFF. CDR3 in DNA: TGCGCCAGCAGCTTGGAGGGGACTAGGGGTGAAAAACTGTTTTTT.

The rearrangement joins TRBV28 to TRBJ1-2; a possible D gene is TRBD1 (6 bases). V gave up 6 bases and J gave up 7 bases, with 21 bases separating them. The CDR3 totals 15 residues. CDR1 is MDHEN and CDR2 is SYDVKM in the germline V gene. CDR3 amino acids: CASSLHGGGRAGYTF. In nucleotides, the CDR3 is TGTGCCAGCAGCCTCCACGGCGGGGGGCGGGCTGGCTACACCTTC.

The chain is built from TRBV29-1 and TRBJ2-1; TRBD1 matches at 11 bases. The junction had 1 base not matched to a gene; V was cut back by 7 bases and J by 2 bases. This CDR3 comprises 13 residues. Germline lookup yields CDR1 SQVTM and CDR2 ANQGSEA. This CDR3 is CSGGQGAYNEQFF. DNA for the CDR3: TGCAGCGGGGGACAGGGGGCCTACAATGAGCAGTTCTTC.

This chain uses TRBV7-2 with TRBJ2-1; 9 bases agree with TRBD2. The CDR3 has 14 amino acids. Losses at the gene ends were 2 bases for V and 7 bases for J; bases not matched to a gene: 3. The germline gives CDR1 SGHTA, CDR2 FQGNSA. The CDR3 DNA reads as TGTGCCAGCAGCTTAACTAGCGGGCCTAATGAGCAGTTCTTC. Translating gives CASSLTSGPNEQFF.